The clone carrying this T cell receptor (beta chain) was detected ten times or more. The antigen is undetermined. This sample was taken from a study of early T cells in non-severe SARS-CoV-2 infection. On the study more broadly: Sequencing used unsorted whole-blood bulk RNA, so chains lack pairing.

Tagging with unique molecular identifiers was applied to individual cDNA molecules. TCRdb reprocessed the 5' RACE reads via MiXCR and lists one record per CDR3 protein. The sample yields 30,000 to 40,000 distinct CDR3 sequences, 5.4% seen once. General observations from the study: VDJdb-based matching was biased toward anti-spike CD8 responses and missed private and CD4 specificities.

The sequenced sample consisted of whole blood. The TCR was taken from an adult who was a healthcare worker with PCR-confirmed SARS-CoV-2 infection or an uninfected control (not recorded which).

The CDR3 coding sequence is TGTGCCAGCAGCCCCCGCGGTAGCGGGAGTTACGAGCAGTACTTC. Translating it yields CASSPRGSGSYEQYF. V is TRBV14 and J is TRBJ2-7; 9 bases align to TRBD2. The CDR3 sequence is 15 residues long. CDR1 and CDR2 (germline): SGHDN, FVKESK. J gave up 4 bases and V 4 bases, and 8 bases lay outside the gene matches.